The rows below give T cell receptor beta chains drawn from one sample of a study of blood T cell repertoires in COVID-19. The data were produced by immunoSEQ multiplex PCR, yet TCRdb's version contains in-frame clones alone and is incomplete. The sample yields about 330,000 clones, approximately 88% seen once. Sequencing input: peripheral blood. These receptor sequences come from a man younger than 40 with COVID-19, enrolled during active disease. Each CDR3 is given with its conserved first and last residue. Fields, in order: D gene, clone size, J gene, V gene, CDR3 protein, CDR3 DNA. The D gene is left open where the match is weak. Clone size is stated in some rows and not others, as once, few, many or a class when expanded.

>NA|once|TRBJ2-3|TRBV9
CASSVAVAASEQYF
TGTGCCAGCAGCGTAGCAGTAGCGGCGAGTGAGCAGTATTTT
>NA|NA|TRBJ1-5|TRBV6-5
CASHRPGTSNQPQHF
TGTGCCAGCCATAGGCCGGGTACGAGCAATCAGCCCCAGCATTTT
>NA|NA|TRBJ1-2|TRBV4-2
CASSQGWRGPKRGYTF
TGTGCCAGCAGCCAAGGATGGCGGGGCCCTAAGCGGGGCTACACCTTC
>NA|once|TRBJ1-1|TRBV20-1
CSASFGTEAFF
TGCAGTGCTAGTTTCGGCACTGAAGCTTTCTTT
>TRBD1|NA|TRBJ1-2|TRBV10-3
CAISRQGNYGYTF
TGTGCCATCAGTCGACAGGGGAACTATGGCTACACCTTC
>NA|once|TRBJ2-3|TRBV7-3
CASSLTGAGPDTQYF
TGTGCCAGCAGCTTAACGGGAGCGGGCCCAGATACGCAGTATTTT
>NA|NA|TRBJ1-1|TRBV5-1
CASSFRPGENTEAFF
TGCGCCAGCAGCTTTAGACCCGGGGAGAACACTGAAGCTTTCTTT
>NA|NA|TRBJ1-5|TRBV2
CASNAPSDSYQPQHF
TGTGCCAGCAACGCCCCTTCCGACAGCTATCAGCCCCAGCATTTT
>NA|NA|TRBJ2-7|TRBV7-3
CASSPGNYEQYF
TGTGCCAGCAGCCCCGGGAACTACGAGCAGTACTTC
>NA|NA|TRBJ1-2|TRBV12-3/TRBV12-4
CASSSIKGNGYTF
TGTGCCAGCAGTTCAATCAAGGGGAATGGCTACACCTTC
>NA|NA|TRBJ1-3|TRBV12-5
CASGSTGRGLSGNTIYF
TGTGCTAGTGGTTCAACCGGACGGGGACTCTCTGGAAACACCATATATTTT
>NA|NA|TRBJ1-2|TRBV5-4
CASSLVTVYGYTF
TGTGCCAGCAGCTTGGTAACGGTCTATGGCTACACCTTC
>TRBD2|NA|TRBJ2-3|TRBV2
CASSEVLRGGLADTQYF
TGTGCCAGCAGTGAAGTTTTGCGGGGGGGCCTGGCAGATACGCAGTATTTT
>TRBD2|NA|TRBJ2-5|TRBV5-4
CASSLARRGEETQYF
TGTGCCAGCAGCTTGGCCCGGCGGGGGGAGGAGACCCAGTACTTC
>NA|NA|TRBJ2-7|TRBV18
CASSPGALKSYEQYF
TGTGCCAGCTCACCAGGAGCACTCAAGTCCTACGAGCAGTACTTC
>TRBD1|few|TRBJ1-5|TRBV6-5
CASGLQGTFNQPQHF
TGTGCCAGCGGTTTACAGGGGACCTTTAATCAGCCCCAGCATTTT
>TRBD1|once|TRBJ1-1|TRBV9
CASSAGRTQGADTEAFF
TGTGCCAGCAGCGCGGGAAGAACACAGGGGGCGGACACTGAAGCTTTCTTT
>TRBD1|NA|TRBJ2-7|TRBV5-1
CASSSYTILTGGTYEQYF
TGCGCCAGCAGCTCCTACACAATTCTGACAGGGGGAACCTACGAGCAGTACTTC
>NA|NA|TRBJ1-2|TRBV19
CASSITRGRPIYGYTF
TGTGCCAGTAGTATAACCCGGGGAAGGCCTATCTATGGCTACACCTTC